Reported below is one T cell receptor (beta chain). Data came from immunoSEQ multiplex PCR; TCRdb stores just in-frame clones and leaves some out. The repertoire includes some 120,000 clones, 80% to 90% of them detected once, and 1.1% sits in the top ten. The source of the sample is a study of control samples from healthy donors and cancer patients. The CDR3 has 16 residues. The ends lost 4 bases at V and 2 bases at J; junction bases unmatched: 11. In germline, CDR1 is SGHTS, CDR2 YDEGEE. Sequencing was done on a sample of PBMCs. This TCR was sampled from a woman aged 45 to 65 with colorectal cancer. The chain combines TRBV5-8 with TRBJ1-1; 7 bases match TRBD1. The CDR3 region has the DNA TGTGCCAGCAGCCCTTATCGGGACAGTTCAAACACTGAAGCTTTCTTT. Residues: CASSPYRDSSNTEAFF.